Here is one T cell receptor (beta chain) with its context. These data belong to a study of blood T cell repertoires in COVID-19. For the study at large: Specimens from acute and convalescent COVID-19 originated in the United States, Italy and Spain. Sources were T cells, B-cell-depleted T cells, or PBMCs; the material itself was cDNA or gDNA.

As processed by the authors: Amplified reference gene primers provided the basis for estimating nucleated cell counts. Sequencing used immunoSEQ multiplex PCR; TCRdb keeps in-frame clones, though not all of them. That table is the source of V, J and clone size, and D and trimming were worked out from the DNA. The sample shows 95,000 to 100,000 clones, 92% of them seen only once. The CDR3 is 17 residues long. V was trimmed by 1 base and J by 1 base, leaving 15 bases between them. CDR1 is MGHRA and CDR2 is YSYEKL in the germline V gene. Sequencing was done on a sample of peripheral blood. This receptor was obtained from a man in his forties or fifties with active COVID-19. The chain uses TRBV4-1 and TRBJ2-3; a weak D match, TRBD1 (7 bases). CDR3: CASSQASIRGGTDTQYF. For the CDR3, the DNA is TGCGCCAGCAGCCAAGCCTCTATCAGGGGGGGCACAGATACGCAGTATTTT.